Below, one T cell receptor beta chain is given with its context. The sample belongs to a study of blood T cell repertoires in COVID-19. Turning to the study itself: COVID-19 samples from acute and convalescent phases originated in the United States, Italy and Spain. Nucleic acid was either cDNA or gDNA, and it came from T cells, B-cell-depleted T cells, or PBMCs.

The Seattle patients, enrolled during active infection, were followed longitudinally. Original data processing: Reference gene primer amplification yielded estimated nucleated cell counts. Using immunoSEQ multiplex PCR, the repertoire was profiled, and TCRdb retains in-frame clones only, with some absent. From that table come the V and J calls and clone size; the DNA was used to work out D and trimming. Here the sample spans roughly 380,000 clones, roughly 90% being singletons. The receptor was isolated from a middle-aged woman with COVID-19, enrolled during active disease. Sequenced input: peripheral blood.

The CDR3: CASSRQGDLFF. The CDR3 nucleotides read TGTGCCAGCTCTCGACAGGGGGATCTTTTCTTT. This chain uses TRBV18 with TRBJ1-1, with 9 bases lining up with TRBD1. This CDR3 is built from 11 residues. CDR1 is KGHSH and CDR2 is LQKENI in the germline V gene. V shed 6 bases, J shed 13 bases, and the junction held 6 bases outside the gene matches.